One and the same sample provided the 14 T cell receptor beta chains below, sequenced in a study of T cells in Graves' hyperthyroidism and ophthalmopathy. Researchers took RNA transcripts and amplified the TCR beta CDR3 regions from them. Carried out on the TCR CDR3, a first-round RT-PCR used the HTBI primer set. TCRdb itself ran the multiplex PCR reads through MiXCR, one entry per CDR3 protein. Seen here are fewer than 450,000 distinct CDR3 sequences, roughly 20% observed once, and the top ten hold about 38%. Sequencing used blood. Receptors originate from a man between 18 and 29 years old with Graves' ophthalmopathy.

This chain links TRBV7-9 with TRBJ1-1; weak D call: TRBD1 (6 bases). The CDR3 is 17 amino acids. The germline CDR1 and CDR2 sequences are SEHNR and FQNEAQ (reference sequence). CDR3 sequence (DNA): TGTTCTAGCAGCTTTCTTACAGGGCAAGTCGGAAACACTGAAGCTTTCTTT. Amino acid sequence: CSSSFLTGQVGNTEAFF.

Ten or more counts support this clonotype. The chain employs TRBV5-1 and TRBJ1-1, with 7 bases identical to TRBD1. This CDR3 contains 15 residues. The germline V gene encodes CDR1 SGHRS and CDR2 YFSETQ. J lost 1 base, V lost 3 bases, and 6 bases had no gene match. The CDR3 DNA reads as TGCGCCAGCAGCTCCGGGACAGATTCGAACACTGAAGCTTTCTTT. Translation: CASSSGTDSNTEAFF.

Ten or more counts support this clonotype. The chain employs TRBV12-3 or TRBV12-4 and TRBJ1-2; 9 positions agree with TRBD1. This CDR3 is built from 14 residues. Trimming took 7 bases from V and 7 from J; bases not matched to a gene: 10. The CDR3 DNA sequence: TGTGCCAGCAACCCCCGGGACAGGGTCGCTGGCTACACCTTC. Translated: CASNPRDRVAGYTF.

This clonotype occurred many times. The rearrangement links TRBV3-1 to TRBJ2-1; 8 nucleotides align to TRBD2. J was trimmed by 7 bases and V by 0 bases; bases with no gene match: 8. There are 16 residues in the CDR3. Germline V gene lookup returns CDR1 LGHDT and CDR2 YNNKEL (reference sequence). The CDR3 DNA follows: TGTGCCAGCAGCCAAGACCCCCGGGGGGGCAGGAATGAGCAGTTCTTC. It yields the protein CASSQDPRGGRNEQFF.

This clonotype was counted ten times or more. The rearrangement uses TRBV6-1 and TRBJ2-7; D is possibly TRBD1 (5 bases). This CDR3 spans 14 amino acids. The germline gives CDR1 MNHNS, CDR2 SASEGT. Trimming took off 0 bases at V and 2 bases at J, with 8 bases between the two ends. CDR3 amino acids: CASSEADTTYEQYF. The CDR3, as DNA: TGTGCCAGCAGTGAAGCGGACACCACCTACGAGCAGTACTTC.

In DNA, the CDR3 is TGCAGTGCACCGACAGACCAACAAGAGACCCAGTACTTC. Amino acid sequence: CSAPTDQQETQYF. The V call is TRBV20-1, the J call TRBJ2-5; a weak D match, TRBD1 (5 bases). CDR3 size: 13 residues. The V end lost 6 bases, the J end lost 2 bases, and 13 bases lay between the germline ends. Germline CDR1 reads DFQATT; CDR2 reads SNEGSKA (reference sequence).

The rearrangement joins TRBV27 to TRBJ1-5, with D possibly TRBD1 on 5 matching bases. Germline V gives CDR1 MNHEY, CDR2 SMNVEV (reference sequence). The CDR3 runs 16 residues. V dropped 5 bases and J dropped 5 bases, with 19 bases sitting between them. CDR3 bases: TGTGCCAGCAGTCCTGGCCCAGGGACGGATCATCAGCCCCAGCATTTT. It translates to CASSPGPGTDHQPQHF.

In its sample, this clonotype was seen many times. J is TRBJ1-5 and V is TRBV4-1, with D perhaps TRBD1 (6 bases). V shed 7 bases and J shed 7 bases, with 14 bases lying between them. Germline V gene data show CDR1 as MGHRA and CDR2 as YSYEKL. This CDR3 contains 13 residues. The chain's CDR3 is CASKAGGGQPQHF. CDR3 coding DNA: TGCGCCAGCAAGGCGGGGGGCGGGCAGCCCCAGCATTTT.

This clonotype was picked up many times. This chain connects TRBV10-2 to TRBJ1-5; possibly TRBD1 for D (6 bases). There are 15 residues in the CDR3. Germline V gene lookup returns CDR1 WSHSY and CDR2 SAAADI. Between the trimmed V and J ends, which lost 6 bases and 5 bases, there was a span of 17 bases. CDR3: CASRITGSGDQPQHF. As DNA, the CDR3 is TGCGCCAGCAGAATCACAGGGAGCGGAGATCAGCCCCAGCATTTT.

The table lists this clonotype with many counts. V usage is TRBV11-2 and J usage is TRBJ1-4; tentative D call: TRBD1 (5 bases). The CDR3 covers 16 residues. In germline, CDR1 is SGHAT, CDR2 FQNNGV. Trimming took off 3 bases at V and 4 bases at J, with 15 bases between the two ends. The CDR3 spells CASSFGWGALNEKLFF. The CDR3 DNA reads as TGTGCCAGCAGCTTCGGGTGGGGCGCCCTTAATGAAAAACTGTTTTTT.

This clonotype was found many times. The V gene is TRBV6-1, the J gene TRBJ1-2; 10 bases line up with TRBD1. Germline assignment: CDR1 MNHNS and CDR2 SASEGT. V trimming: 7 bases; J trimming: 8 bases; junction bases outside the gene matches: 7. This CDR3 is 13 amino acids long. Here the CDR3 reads CASNADRGEGYTF. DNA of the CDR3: TGTGCCAGCAACGCGGACAGGGGGGAAGGCTACACCTTC.

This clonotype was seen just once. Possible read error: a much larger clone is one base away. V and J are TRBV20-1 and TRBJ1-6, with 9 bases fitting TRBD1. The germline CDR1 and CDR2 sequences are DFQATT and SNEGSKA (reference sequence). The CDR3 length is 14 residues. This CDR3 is CSAFRQGEASPLYF. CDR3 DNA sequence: TGCAGTGCTTTCAGACAGGGGGAAGCATCACCCCTCTACTTT.

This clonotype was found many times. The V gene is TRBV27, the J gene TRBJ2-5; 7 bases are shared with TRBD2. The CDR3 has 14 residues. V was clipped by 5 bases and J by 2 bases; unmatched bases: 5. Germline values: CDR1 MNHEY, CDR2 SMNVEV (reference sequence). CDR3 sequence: CASSPPAGQETQYF. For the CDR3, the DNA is TGTGCCAGCAGTCCCCCAGCGGGACAAGAGACCCAGTACTTC.

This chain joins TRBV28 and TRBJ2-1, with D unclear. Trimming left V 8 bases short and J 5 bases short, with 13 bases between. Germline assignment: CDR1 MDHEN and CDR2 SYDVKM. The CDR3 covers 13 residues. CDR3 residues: CASYQERNNEQFF. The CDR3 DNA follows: TGTGCCAGCTATCAGGAAAGAAACAATGAGCAGTTCTTC.